One sample yielded the 4 T cell receptor beta chains listed below, sequenced in a study of CD8+CD57+ T cells in acquired aplastic anemia. TCR beta VDJ and CDR3 profiles were obtained from a genomic DNA template. TCRdb reprocessed the reads with MiXCR, giving one entry per CDR3 protein. This table has 300,000 or so distinct CDR3 sequences, 55% to 60% appearing once. The material sequenced was sorted CD4+, CD8+, or CD8+CD57+ T cells (not recorded which) from PBMCs. The source is a human donor with severe aplastic anemia or a healthy control (not recorded which).

In its sample, this clonotype was seen many times. This chain uses TRBV20-1 with TRBJ2-1; TRBD1 aligns across 10 bases. Germline V CDR1 and CDR2: DFQATT, SNEGSKA (reference sequence). The J segment lost 4 bases and the V segment lost 5 bases, leaving 11 bases of the junction unmatched. This CDR3 has 16 amino acids. The chain's CDR3 is CSAAAGDRGGYNEQFF. The CDR3 nucleotides read TGCAGTGCTGCCGCCGGGGACAGGGGAGGGTACAATGAGCAGTTCTTC.

V gene TRBV4-1 combines with J gene TRBJ2-1; TRBD1 matches at 7 bases. Looked up from germline, CDR1 is MGHRA and CDR2 is YSYEKL. The CDR3 runs to 16 residues. The ends lost 4 bases at V and 8 bases at J; junction bases unmatched: 14. CDR3 DNA sequence: TGCGCCAGCAGCCCGTACGGGTACAGGGGTGATTATGAGCAGTTCTTC. This gives the protein CASSPYGYRGDYEQFF.

This clonotype was counted ten times or more. The rearrangement uses TRBV5-8 and TRBJ2-1; D not resolved. This CDR3 is built from 15 residues. Germline CDR1 SGHTS, CDR2 YDEGEE. Trimming left V 1 base short and J 8 bases short, with 16 bases between. CDR3 in DNA: TGTGCCAGCAGCTTGCCCCGGGCGAACTTAGATGAGCAGTTCTTC. Translating gives CASSLPRANLDEQFF.

The CDR3 nucleotides read TGTGCCAGCAGCTGGGAGACACAGGTTAATTCACCCCTCCACTTT. This codes for CASSWETQVNSPLHF. V and J are TRBV7-6 and TRBJ1-6; tentatively, D is TRBD1 (5 bases). Trimming pared 4 bases from V and 6 bases from J, leaving 13 bases between. Germline values: CDR1 SGHVS, CDR2 FNYEAQ. The CDR3 has 15 residues.